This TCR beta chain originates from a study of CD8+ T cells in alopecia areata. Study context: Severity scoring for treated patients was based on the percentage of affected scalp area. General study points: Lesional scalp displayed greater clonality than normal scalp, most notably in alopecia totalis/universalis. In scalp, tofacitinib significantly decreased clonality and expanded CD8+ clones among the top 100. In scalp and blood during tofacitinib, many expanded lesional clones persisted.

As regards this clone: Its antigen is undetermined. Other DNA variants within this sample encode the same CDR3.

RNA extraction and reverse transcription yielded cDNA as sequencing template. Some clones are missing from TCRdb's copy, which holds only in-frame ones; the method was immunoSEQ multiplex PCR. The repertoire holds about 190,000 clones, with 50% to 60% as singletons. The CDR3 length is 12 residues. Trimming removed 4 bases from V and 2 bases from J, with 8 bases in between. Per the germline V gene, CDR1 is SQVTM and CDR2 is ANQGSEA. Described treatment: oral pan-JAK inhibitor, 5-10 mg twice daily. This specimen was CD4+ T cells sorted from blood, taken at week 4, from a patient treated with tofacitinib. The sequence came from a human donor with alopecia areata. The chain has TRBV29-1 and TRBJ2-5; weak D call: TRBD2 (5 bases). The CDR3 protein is CSVVRGQETQYF. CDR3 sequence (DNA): TGCAGCGTTGTTCGCGGGCAAGAGACCCAGTACTTC. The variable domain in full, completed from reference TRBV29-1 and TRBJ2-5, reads SAVISQKPSRDICQRGTSLTIQCQVDSQVTMMFWYRQQPGQSLTLIATANQGSEATYESGFVIDKFPISRPNLTFSTLTVSNMSPEDSSIYLCSVVRGQETQYFGPGTRLLVL.